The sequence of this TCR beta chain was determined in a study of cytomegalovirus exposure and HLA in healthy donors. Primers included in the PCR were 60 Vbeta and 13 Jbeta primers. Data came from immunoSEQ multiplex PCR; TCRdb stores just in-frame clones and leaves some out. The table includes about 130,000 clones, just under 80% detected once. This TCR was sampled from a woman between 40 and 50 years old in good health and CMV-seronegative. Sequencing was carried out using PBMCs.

As DNA, the CDR3 is TGTGCCAGTCAGCCTACCGGGACAGGGGGCAATGAGCAGTTCTTC. Amino acids: CASQPTGTGGNEQFF. This chain joins TRBV27 and TRBJ2-1, with 11 bases matching TRBD1. V trimming: 9 bases; J trimming: 6 bases; junction bases outside the gene matches: 10. The CDR3 contains 15 residues. Looked up from germline, CDR1 is MNHEY and CDR2 is SMNVEV (reference sequence).